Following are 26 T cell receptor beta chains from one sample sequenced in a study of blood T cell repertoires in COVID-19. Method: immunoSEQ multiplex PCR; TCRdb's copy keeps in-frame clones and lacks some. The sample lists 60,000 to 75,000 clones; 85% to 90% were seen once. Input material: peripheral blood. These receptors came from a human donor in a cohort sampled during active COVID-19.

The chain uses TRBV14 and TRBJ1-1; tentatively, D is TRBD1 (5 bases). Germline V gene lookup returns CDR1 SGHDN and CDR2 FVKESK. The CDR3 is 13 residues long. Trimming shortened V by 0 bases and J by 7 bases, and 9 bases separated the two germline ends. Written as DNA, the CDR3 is TGTGCCAGCAGCCAAGATGGGGGGGGTGAAGCTTTCTTT. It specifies CASSQDGGGEAFF.

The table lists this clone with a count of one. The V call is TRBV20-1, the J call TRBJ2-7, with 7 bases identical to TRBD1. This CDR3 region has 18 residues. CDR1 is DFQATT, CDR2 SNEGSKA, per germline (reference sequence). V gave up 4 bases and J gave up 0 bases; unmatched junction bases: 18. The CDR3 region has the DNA TGCAGTGCTACTGAATATGACAGGGTACTTACCACCTCCTACGAGCAGTACTTC. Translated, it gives CSATEYDRVLTTSYEQYF.

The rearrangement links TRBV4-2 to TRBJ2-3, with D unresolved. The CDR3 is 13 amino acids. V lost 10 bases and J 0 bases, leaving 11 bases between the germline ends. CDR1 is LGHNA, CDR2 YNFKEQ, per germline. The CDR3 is CATSRPSTDTQYF. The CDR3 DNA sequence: TGTGCCACTAGTAGACCTAGCACAGATACGCAGTATTTT.

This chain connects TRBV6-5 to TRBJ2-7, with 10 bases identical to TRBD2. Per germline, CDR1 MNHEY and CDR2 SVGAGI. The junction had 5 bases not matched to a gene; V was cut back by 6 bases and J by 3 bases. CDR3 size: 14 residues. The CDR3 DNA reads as TGTGCCAGCAGCCGGGCTAGCGGGAGCTACGAGCAGTACTTC. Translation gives CASSRASGSYEQYF.

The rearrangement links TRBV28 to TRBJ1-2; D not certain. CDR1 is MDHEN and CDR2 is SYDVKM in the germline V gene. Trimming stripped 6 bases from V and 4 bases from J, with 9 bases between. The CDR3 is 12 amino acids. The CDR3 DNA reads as TGTGCCAGCAGGGGCGATCTCTATGGCTACACCTTC. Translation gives CASRGDLYGYTF.

Here the CDR3 reads CASSMTAGGLNTEAFF. CDR3 coding DNA: TGTGCCAGTAGTATGACGGCAGGGGGCCTGAACACTGAAGCTTTCTTT. The chain uses TRBV19 and TRBJ1-1; 8 bases match TRBD1. Germline V gene lookup returns CDR1 LNHDA and CDR2 SQIVND (reference sequence). CDR3 length equals 16 residues. V dropped 3 bases and J dropped 0; count of bases not matched to a gene: 6.

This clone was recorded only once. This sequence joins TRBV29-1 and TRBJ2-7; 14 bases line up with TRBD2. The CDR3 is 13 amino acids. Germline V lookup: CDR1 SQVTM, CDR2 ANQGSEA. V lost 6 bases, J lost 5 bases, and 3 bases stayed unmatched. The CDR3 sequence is CSVTSGREHEQYF. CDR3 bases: TGCAGCGTGACTAGCGGGAGGGAGCACGAGCAGTACTTC.

CDR3 DNA sequence: TGTGCCAGCAGCTCTGGACTAGCGGGAGGCGGGGAGCAGTTCTTC. Its protein product is CASSSGLAGGGEQFF. The J gene is TRBJ2-1, the V gene TRBV11-3; 14 nucleotides match TRBD2. Germline V gene lookup returns CDR1 SGHNT and CDR2 YENEEA. The V gene end was trimmed by 4 bases and the J gene end by 10 bases; junction bases not matched to a gene: 6. This CDR3 comprises 15 residues.

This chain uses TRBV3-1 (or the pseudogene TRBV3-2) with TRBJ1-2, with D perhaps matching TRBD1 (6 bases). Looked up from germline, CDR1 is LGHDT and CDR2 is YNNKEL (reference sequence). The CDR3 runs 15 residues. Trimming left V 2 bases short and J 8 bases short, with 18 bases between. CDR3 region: CASSQPYTGTGGYTF. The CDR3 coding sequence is TGTGCCAGCAGCCAACCTTACACAGGGACCGGGGGCTACACCTTC.

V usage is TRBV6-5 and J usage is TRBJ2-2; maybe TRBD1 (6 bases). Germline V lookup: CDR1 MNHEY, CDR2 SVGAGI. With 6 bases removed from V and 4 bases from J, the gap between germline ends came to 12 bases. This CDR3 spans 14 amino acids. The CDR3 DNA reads TGTGCCAGCAGGGGGACATCAAGCACCGGGGAGCTGTTTTTT. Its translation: CASRGTSSTGELFF.

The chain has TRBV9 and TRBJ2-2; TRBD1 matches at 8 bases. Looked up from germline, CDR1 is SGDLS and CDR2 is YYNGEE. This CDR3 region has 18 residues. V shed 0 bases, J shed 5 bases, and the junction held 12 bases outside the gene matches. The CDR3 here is CASSVGLIDRGATGELFF. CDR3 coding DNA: TGTGCCAGCAGCGTAGGTTTAATAGACAGGGGAGCGACCGGGGAGCTGTTTTTT.

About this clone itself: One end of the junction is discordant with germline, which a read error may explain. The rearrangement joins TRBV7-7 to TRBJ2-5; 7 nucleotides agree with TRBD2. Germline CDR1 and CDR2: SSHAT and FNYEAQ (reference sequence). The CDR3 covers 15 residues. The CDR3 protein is CASTMGGPGQETQYF. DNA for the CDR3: TGTGCTAGCACCATGGGAGGGCCGGGTCAAGAGACCCAGTACTTC.

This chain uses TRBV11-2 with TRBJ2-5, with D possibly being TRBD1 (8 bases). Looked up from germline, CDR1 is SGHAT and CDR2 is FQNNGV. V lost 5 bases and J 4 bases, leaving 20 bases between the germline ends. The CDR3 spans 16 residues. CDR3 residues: CASSTGGQGALETQYF. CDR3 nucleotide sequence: TGTGCCAGCAGCACCGGGGGGCAGGGGGCATTAGAGACCCAGTACTTC.

Here the CDR3 DNA reads TGCGCCAGCAGCACCGGGTGGACAGGGGGCACTGAAGCTTTCTTT. Its translation is CASSTGWTGGTEAFF. V usage is TRBV5-1 and J usage is TRBJ1-1; TRBD1 matches at 10 bases. Unmatched junction bases numbered 7, after V lost 4 bases and J lost 4 bases. CDR1 is SGHRS and CDR2 is YFSETQ in the germline V gene. This CDR3 region has 15 residues.

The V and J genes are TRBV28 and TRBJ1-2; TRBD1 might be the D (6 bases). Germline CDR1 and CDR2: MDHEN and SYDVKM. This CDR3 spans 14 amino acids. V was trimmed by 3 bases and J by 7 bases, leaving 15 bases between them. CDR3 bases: TGTGCCAGCAGTTTGCCAGGGGCGGTGGGTGGCTACACCTTC. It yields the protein CASSLPGAVGGYTF.

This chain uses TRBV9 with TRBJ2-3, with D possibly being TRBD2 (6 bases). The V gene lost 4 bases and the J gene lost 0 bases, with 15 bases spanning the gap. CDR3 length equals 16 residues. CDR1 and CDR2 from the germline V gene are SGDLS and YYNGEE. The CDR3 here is CASSPGVAVSTDTQYF. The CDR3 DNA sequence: TGTGCCAGCAGCCCGGGGGTAGCGGTGAGCACAGATACGCAGTATTTT.

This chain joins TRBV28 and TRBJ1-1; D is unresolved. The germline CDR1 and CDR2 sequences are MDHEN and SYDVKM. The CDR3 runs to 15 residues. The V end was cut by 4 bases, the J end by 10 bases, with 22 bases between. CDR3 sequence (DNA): TGTGCCAGCAGTTCCTCCTCGACCGCGCACCCGGGAGCTTTCTTT. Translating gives CASSSSSTAHPGAFF.

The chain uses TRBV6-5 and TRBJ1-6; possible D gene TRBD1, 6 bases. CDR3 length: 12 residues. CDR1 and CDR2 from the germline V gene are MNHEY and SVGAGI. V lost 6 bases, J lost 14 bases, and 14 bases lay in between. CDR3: CASSSQGLTLHF. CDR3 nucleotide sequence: TGTGCCAGCAGCTCTCAGGGGCTGACCCTCCACTTT.

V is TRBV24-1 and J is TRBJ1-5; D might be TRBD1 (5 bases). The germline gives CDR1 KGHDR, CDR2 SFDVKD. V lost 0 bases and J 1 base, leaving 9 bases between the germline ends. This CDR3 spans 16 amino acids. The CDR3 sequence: CATSDLKAGSNQPQHF. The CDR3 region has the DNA TGTGCCACCAGTGATTTGAAGGCAGGGAGCAATCAGCCCCAGCATTTT.

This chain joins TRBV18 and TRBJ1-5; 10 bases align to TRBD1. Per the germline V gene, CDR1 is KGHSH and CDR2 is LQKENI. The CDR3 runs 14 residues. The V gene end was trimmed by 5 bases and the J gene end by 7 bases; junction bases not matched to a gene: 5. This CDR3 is CASSEGQGRQPQHF. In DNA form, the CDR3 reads TGTGCCAGCTCAGAGGGACAGGGGAGGCAGCCCCAGCATTTT.

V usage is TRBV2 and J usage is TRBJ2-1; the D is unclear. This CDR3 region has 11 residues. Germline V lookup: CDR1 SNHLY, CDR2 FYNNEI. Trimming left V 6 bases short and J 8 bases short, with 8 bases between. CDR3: CASSALDEQFF. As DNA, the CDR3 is TGTGCCAGCAGCGCGTTAGATGAGCAGTTCTTC.

CDR3 loop: CASSQLPGDNEQFF. DNA for the CDR3: TGTGCCAGCTCCCAGTTACCCGGGGACAATGAGCAGTTCTTC. The chain uses TRBV18 and TRBJ2-1, with D possibly TRBD2 on 5 matching bases. Between the trimmed V and J ends, which lost 6 bases and 5 bases, there was a span of 14 bases. Germline CDR1 is KGHSH and CDR2 is LQKENI. The CDR3 is made up of 14 amino acids.

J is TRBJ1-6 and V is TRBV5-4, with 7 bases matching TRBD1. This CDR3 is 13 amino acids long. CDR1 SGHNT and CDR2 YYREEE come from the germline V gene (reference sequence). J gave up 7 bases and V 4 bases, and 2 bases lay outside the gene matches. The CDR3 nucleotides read TGTGCCAGCAGCAGCAGGGGGAATTCACCCCTCCACTTT. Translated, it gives CASSSRGNSPLHF.

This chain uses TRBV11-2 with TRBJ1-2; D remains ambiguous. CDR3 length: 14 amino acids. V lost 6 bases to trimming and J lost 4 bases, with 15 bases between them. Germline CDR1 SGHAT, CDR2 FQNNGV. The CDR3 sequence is CASRAGGRTYGYTF. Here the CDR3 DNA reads TGTGCCAGCAGGGCAGGAGGGAGAACCTATGGCTACACCTTC.

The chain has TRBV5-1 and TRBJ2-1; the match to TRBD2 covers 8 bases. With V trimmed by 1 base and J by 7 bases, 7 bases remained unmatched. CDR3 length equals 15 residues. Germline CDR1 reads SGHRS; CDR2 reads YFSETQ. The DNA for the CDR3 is TGCGCCAGCAGCTTGCAGCTAGCGGGTATAAATGAGCAGTTCTTC. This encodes CASSLQLAGINEQFF.

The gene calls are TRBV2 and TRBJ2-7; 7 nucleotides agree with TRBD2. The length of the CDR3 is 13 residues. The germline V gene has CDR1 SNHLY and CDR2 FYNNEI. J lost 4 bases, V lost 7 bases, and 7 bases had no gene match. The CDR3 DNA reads TGTGCCAGCAAATTTGCGGGAGCTTACGAGCAGTACGTC. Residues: CASKFAGAYEQYV.